This TCR beta chain was sequenced for a study of blood T cells in healthy people across ages. A second 7 to 11 cycle PCR used barcoded and J-beta primers. MiXCR, run by TCRdb on the 5' RACE reads, gives a single entry per CDR3 protein. This sample yields more than 700,000 distinct CDR3 sequences, of which about 47% are seen a single time; around a sixth belongs to the top ten. The sample holds a few counts of this clonotype. J lost 7 bases, V lost 4 bases, and 6 bases had no gene match. The CDR3 sequence is 13 residues long. The germline CDR1 and CDR2 sequences are SGHTA and FQGNSA. The draw of peripheral blood yielded around 10 milliliters from each donor.

The sequence was obtained from a man at least 80 years old in good health. This chain connects TRBV7-2 to TRBJ2-7; TRBD2 aligns across 8 bases. Specimen: blood. Here the CDR3 reads CASSSSGSSEQYF. DNA of the CDR3: TGTGCCAGCAGCTCAAGCGGGAGTAGTGAGCAGTACTTC.